This T cell receptor beta chain was retrieved from a study of molecular identifiers for immune sequencing clone quantification. Each CDR3 protein gets one entry after TCRdb re-called the PCR reads with MiXCR. The sample shows roughly 300,000 distinct CDR3 sequences, under 25% of them seen only once. Trimming took 5 bases from V and 8 from J, leaving 18 bases between them. CDR1 and CDR2 (germline): SEHNR, FQNEAQ (reference sequence). The CDR3 contains 15 residues. This clonotype occurred a few times. Its antigen is unknown. Study-level findings and limits: Sizes of highly expanded clones could be underestimated through identical TCRs sharing a barcode. Among one million naive cells, spiked Jurkat TCR RNA from a single cell was reportedly detectable. Clones above 20 RNA copies held over 97% of effector molecules, under 1% in naive cells.

Input for naive CD8 libraries was roughly 17,000 to 1,000,000 sorted cells; the RNA fraction used was 10%, 30% or 50%. This TCR came from a human donor in good health. Some libraries in this study had Jurkat cell RNA spiked in. Specimen: naive CD8+ T cells from blood, with Jurkat cell RNA spiked in. The subset here: FACS-sorted CD8+CD4-CCR7+CD45RA+ naive T cells. The rearrangement joins TRBV7-9 to TRBJ1-4; a weak D match, TRBD1 (5 bases). The chain's CDR3 is CASSPGDYRGEKLFF. The CDR3 coding sequence is TGTGCCAGCAGCCCCGGGGACTACCGGGGGGAAAAACTGTTTTTT. The entire variable domain, with the rest obtained from reference TRBV7-9 and TRBJ1-4, is as follows: DTGVSQNPRHKITKRGQNVTFRCDPISEHNRLYWYRQTLGQGPEFLTYFQNEAQLEKSRLLSDRFSAERPKGSFSTLEIQRTEQGDSAMYLCASSPGDYRGEKLFFGSGTQLSVL.